A selection of T cell receptor beta chains follows, all from one sample in a study of blood T cell dynamics during melanoma immunotherapy. TCRdb's table, derived via immunoSEQ multiplex PCR, lists solely in-frame clones and lacks some. The table records about 10,000 clones, 70% to 90% of them present only once. Here the sequenced sample was blood, taken from a patient treated with checkpoint blockade. Source of these receptors: a human donor with melanoma. The CDR3 runs from the conserved cysteine through the conserved F or W. The D gene is left open where the match is weak. Clone size is not always given. Where it is, it says once, few, many or a class for expanded clones.

d_call clone_size j_call v_call cdr3_aa cdr3_nt
. . TRBJ1-2 TRBV29-1 CSVSLFRYGYTF TGCAGCGTTAGCCTCTTTAGGTATGGCTACACCTTC
. . TRBJ2-7 TRBV5-1 CASSLDAQKMYEQYF TGCGCCAGCAGCTTGGATGCCCAGAAGATGTACGAGCAGTACTTC
. few TRBJ1-5 TRBV28 CASRRDPNQPQHF TGTGCCAGCCGCCGGGACCCTAATCAGCCCCAGCATTTT
. . TRBJ1-5 TRBV30 CAWTLPGKSNQPQHF TGTGCCTGGACTCTCCCCGGCAAGAGCAATCAGCCCCAGCATTTT
. once TRBJ2-7 TRBV7-6 CASSLRMSTYEQYF TGTGCCAGCAGCTTACGAATGAGCACCTACGAGCAGTACTTC
TRBD1 . TRBJ1-1 TRBV18 CASSGDRGPEAFF TGTGCCAGCTCAGGGGACAGGGGCCCTGAAGCTTTCTTT
. once TRBJ2-1 TRBV29-1 CSVQRYRGESYNEQFF TGCAGCGTTCAACGCTACCGGGGAGAGTCCTACAATGAGCAGTTCTTC
. . TRBJ1-6 TRBV6-5 CASGGEPLHF TGTGCCAGCGGGGGGGAACCCCTCCACTTT
TRBD1 . TRBJ1-3 TRBV19 CASTRTGGSSGNTIYF TGTGCCAGTACCCGGACAGGGGGGAGCTCTGGAAACACCATATATTTT
. . TRBJ2-7 TRBV18 CASSPPSGVRNEQYF TGTGCCAGCTCACCACCGTCGGGGGTAAGGAACGAGCAGTACTTC
. once TRBJ2-2 TRBV9 CASSVEGTLTGELFF TGTGCCAGCAGCGTAGAGGGGACTCTAACCGGGGAGCTGTTTTTT
. . TRBJ1-5 TRBV19 CASRPPGHTSNQPQHF TGTGCCAGCCGACCACCGGGACACACTAGCAATCAGCCCCAGCATTTT
. once TRBJ1-1 TRBV28 CASSSKGRETFF TGTGCCAGCAGTTCTAAAGGCAGGGAGACTTTCTTT
TRBD2 . TRBJ2-3 TRBV7-2 CASRAPAGGVDTQYF TGTGCCAGCAGGGCGCCAGCGGGGGGGGTAGATACGCAGTATTTT
. . TRBJ1-1 TRBV19 CASSISRNTEAFF TGTGCCAGTAGTATCAGTAGGAACACTGAAGCTTTCTTT
TRBD2 . TRBJ2-7 TRBV15 CATSRDRGGAYEQYF TGTGCCACCAGCAGAGATCGCGGGGGGGCCTACGAGCAGTACTTC
. . TRBJ1-5 TRBV4-3 CASSPRLQASSNQPQHF TGCGCCAGCAGCCCAAGACTGCAAGCCTCCAGCAATCAGCCCCAGCATTTT